Below, 22 T cell receptor beta chains from the same sample are listed, as sequenced in a study of CD4 and CD8 cells across lung adenocarcinoma regions. TCRdb re-called the PCR reads through MiXCR, storing one row per CDR3 protein. The table lists some 22,000 distinct CDR3 sequences, approximately 52% of them singletons. The sequencing input was CD4+ T cells from the center of a lung tumor. These receptors all stem from a male donor with lung adenocarcinoma. The CD4 and CD8 labels of this study may be unreliable.

The chain employs TRBV15 and TRBJ2-1; TRBD2 might be the D (7 bases). Germline CDR1 LNHNV, CDR2 YYDKDF (reference sequence). The length of the CDR3 is 14 residues. Trimming cost V 6 bases and J 10 bases, with 19 bases left between them. CDR3 nucleotide sequence: TGTGCCACCAGGTCTGCGGGGGCTAGCTCGGAGCAGTTCTTC. The encoded protein is CATRSAGASSEQFF. Supplemented by reference TRBV15 and TRBJ2-1, the full variable domain reads DAMVIQNPRYQVTQFGKPVTLSCSQTLNHNVMYWYQQKSSQAPKLLFHYYDKDFNNEADTPDNFQSRRPNTSFCFLDIRSPGLGDTAMYLCATRSAGASSEQFFGPGTRLTVL.

Notes on this clonotype: The junction departs from the called germline gene at one end, perhaps through a read error. The V and J genes are TRBV27 and TRBJ2-3; D ambiguous. There are 12 residues in the CDR3. CDR1 is MNHEY and CDR2 is SMNVEV in the germline V gene (reference sequence). CDR3 sequence: CASGRDSDTQYF. The CDR3 DNA sequence: TGTGCCAGCGGCCGAGACTCAGATACCCAGTATTTC.

This clonotype occurred many times. This chain connects TRBV6-1 to TRBJ2-7; 10 bases line up with TRBD2. Looked up from germline, CDR1 is MNHNS and CDR2 is SASEGT. The trim removed 5 bases at V and 0 bases at J, leaving 7 bases unmatched. CDR3 size: 16 residues. The CDR3 here is CASSPRGLARSYEQYF. CDR3 in DNA: TGTGCCAGCAGTCCAAGGGGACTAGCGCGCTCCTACGAGCAGTACTTC.

The J gene is TRBJ2-1, the V gene TRBV14; D not resolved. V gave up 1 base and J gave up 12 bases, with 10 bases separating them. The length of the CDR3 is 12 residues. Per the germline V gene, CDR1 is SGHDN and CDR2 is FVKESK. CDR3 sequence: CASSQVEGRQFF. In nucleotides, the CDR3 is TGTGCCAGCAGCCAAGTAGAAGGTCGGCAGTTCTTC.

A remark on this clonotype: Sequence at one end of the junction differs from germline and may be a read error. This chain links TRBV16 with TRBJ2-1; TRBD1 might be the D (5 bases). Germline V gene data show CDR1 as KGHSY and CDR2 as FQNENV. The CDR3 sequence is 14 residues long. The CDR3 sequence: CVSAQGVGTDEQFF. The CDR3 region has the DNA TGTGTGAGTGCCCAGGGTGTGGGAACGGATGAGCAGTTCTTT.

This clonotype was seen ten or more times. A much larger clone sits a single nucleotide away, making a read error possible. V usage is TRBV27 and J usage is TRBJ2-1; D is uncertain. The CDR3 totals 13 residues. Germline CDR1 reads MNHEY; CDR2 reads SMNVEV (reference sequence). Trimming took off 3 bases at V and 10 bases at J, with 13 bases between the two ends. The CDR3, as DNA: TGTGCCAGCAGTTTGTATGGCAGTTACGAGCAGTTCTTC. Amino acids: CASSLYGSYEQFF.

For this clonotype: One junction end does not reproduce the germline sequence, and a read error may be involved. This chain links TRBV28 with TRBJ2-6; TRBD1 matches 7 bases. CDR1 and CDR2 (germline): MDHEN, SYDVKM. The CDR3 contains 15 residues. The CDR3 DNA reads as TGTGCCAGCAGTCCGACAGGGTTGGGGGCCAACGTCCAGAACTTC. Its protein is CASSPTGLGANVQNF.

This clonotype showed up just a few times. CDR3 nucleotides: TGTGCCAGCAGTCCACGGAGTCCACCCTACGAGCAGTACTTC. Its translation is CASSPRSPPYEQYF. The chain has TRBV6-1 and TRBJ2-1; D call uncertain. The end of the DNA fits TRBJ2-7 better, so the J call may be wrong. Germline-derived CDR1 and CDR2 are MNHNS and SASEGT. The CDR3 consists of 14 residues.

This clonotype was detected many times. J is TRBJ2-1 and V is TRBV6-1; no firm D call. The V end was cut by 7 bases, the J end by 8 bases, with 9 bases between. The CDR3 consists of 11 residues. CDR1 MNHNS and CDR2 SASEGT come from the germline V gene. DNA for the CDR3: TGTGCCAGCACCGCCCTCGATGAGCAGTTCTTC. This gives the protein CASTALDEQFF.

This chain connects TRBV6-2 or TRBV6-3 to TRBJ2-5, with D perhaps matching TRBD1 or TRBD2 (6 bases each). The closer fit of TRBJ2-7 to the DNA end suggests the J call may be wrong. The CDR3 runs 14 residues. Looked up from germline, CDR1 is MNHEY and CDR2 is SVGEGT. The CDR3 spells CASSRGELANEQYF. As DNA, the CDR3 is TGTGCCAGCAGCAGGGGTGAGCTAGCGAACGAGCAGTACTTC.

The J gene is TRBJ2-3, the V gene TRBV9; 8 bases are a match to TRBD2. Germline V gene data show CDR1 as SGDLS and CDR2 as YYNGEE. Trimming at V came to 3 bases and at J to 1 base, leaving 7 bases not matched to a gene. The CDR3 has 16 amino acids. The CDR3 bases are TGTGCCAGCAGCGGGGGGATAGCGGGGCGCACAGATACGCAGTATTTT. Translating gives CASSGGIAGRTDTQYF.

This clonotype came up many times. The chain has TRBV27 and TRBJ2-3, with a possible D match to TRBD2 (6 bases). Trimming took 8 bases from V and 2 from J, leaving 17 bases between them. CDR3 length equals 15 residues. In germline, CDR1 is MNHEY, CDR2 SMNVEV (reference sequence). The CDR3 loop is CASARDFITTDTQYF. CDR3 sequence (DNA): TGTGCCAGCGCCCGGGACTTCATAACCACAGATACGCAGTATTTT.

The chain recombines TRBV6-1 with TRBJ2-5, with no clear D. The end of the DNA aligns better with TRBJ2-7, so the J call may be wrong. CDR1 is MNHNS, CDR2 SASEGT, per germline. This CDR3 has 13 residues. CDR3 coding DNA: TGTGCCAGCAGACCTATTTGGGACTACGAGCAGTACTTC. This translates into CASRPIWDYEQYF.

This clonotype was seen a handful of times. The J gene is TRBJ2-3, the V gene TRBV27, with TRBD2 identical over 8 bases. CDR3 length: 16 amino acids. Germline lookup yields CDR1 MNHEY and CDR2 SMNVEV (reference sequence). V trimming: 5 bases; J trimming: 4 bases; junction bases outside the gene matches: 11. CDR3 nucleotide sequence: TGTGCCAGCAGTACAGTAGCGGGAAGGTCGGCAGATACGCAGTATTTT. Protein sequence: CASSTVAGRSADTQYF.

This clonotype was observed at least ten times. J is TRBJ2-3 and V is TRBV20-1, with a tentative D call TRBD1 (6 bases). The V end lost 6 bases, the J end lost 0 bases, and 16 bases lay between the germline ends. The CDR3 has 15 amino acids. Germline V lookup: CDR1 DFQATT, CDR2 SNEGSKA (reference sequence). CDR3 amino acids: CSALGTPQSTDTQYF. DNA of the CDR3: TGCAGTGCCCTCGGGACACCCCAAAGCACAGATACGCAGTATTTT.

V and J are TRBV27 and TRBJ2-2; possible D gene TRBD1, 6 bases. Germline CDR1 reads MNHEY; CDR2 reads SMNVEV (reference sequence). The CDR3 consists of 14 residues. The germline V and J ends were trimmed by 8 bases and 12 bases, with 22 bases remaining between them. DNA for the CDR3: TGTGCCAGCCGAACGGGGCTCAGCACAGGGAAGCTGTTTTTT. Its translation: CASRTGLSTGKLFF.

This chain uses TRBV6-4 with TRBJ2-2; D perhaps matches TRBD2 (5 bases). The DNA end is a closer match to TRBJ2-3, so the J assignment may be wrong. The CDR3 contains 15 residues. CDR1 is MRHNA, CDR2 SNTAGT, per germline. The CDR3 is CASGLQSVIPEKQYF. The CDR3 DNA reads as TGTGCCAGCGGACTCCAGTCCGTGATTCCCGAGAAGCAGTATTTT.

The chain carries TRBV6-1 and TRBJ2-1, with 12 bases identical to TRBD2. This CDR3 has 16 residues. V lost 2 bases and J lost 6; bases outside the gene matches: 5. CDR1 is MNHNS and CDR2 is SASEGT in the germline V gene. The CDR3 nucleotides read TGTGCCAGCAGTGAAACGTGGACTAGCGGGACCAATGAGCAGTTCTTC. Its translation: CASSETWTSGTNEQFF.

This clonotype has a count of ten or more. The chain joins TRBV6-5 to TRBJ2-1; 8 bases fit TRBD1. The CDR3 spans 12 residues. Germline CDR1 and CDR2: MNHEY and SVGAGI. V lost 5 bases to trimming and J lost 11 bases; unmatched junction nucleotides: 5. Here the CDR3 DNA reads TGTGCCAGCAGTCCTGGACAGGGTAAGCAGTTCTTC. Translated: CASSPGQGKQFF.

This clonotype was counted between two and nine times. The CDR3 loop is CASSYGYIGTEAFF. The DNA for the CDR3 is TGTGCCAGCAGTTACGGGTATATCGGCACTGAAGCTTTCTTT. V usage is TRBV6-5 and J usage is TRBJ1-1; D ambiguous. The germline gives CDR1 MNHEY, CDR2 SVGAGI. Trimming stripped 2 bases from V and 4 bases from J, with 11 bases between. The CDR3 has 14 amino acids.

Remarks on this clonotype: A read error may be the cause here, since a much bigger clone is one base away. The chain is built from TRBV12-3 or TRBV12-4 and TRBJ2-5; D is unresolved. The J call is uncertain, as TRBJ2-7 better fits the DNA end. This CDR3 region has 15 residues. The CDR3 region is CASSGWDLGIYEQYF. As DNA, the CDR3 is TGTGCCAGCAGCGGGTGGGATCTAGGGATCTACGAGCAGTACTTC.

This clonotype was detected ten times or more. This rearrangement joins TRBV6-1 to TRBJ2-7; D not resolved. The ends were cut back, 5 bases at V and 7 bases at J, with 21 bases in the middle. CDR1 and CDR2 (germline): MNHNS, SASEGT. The CDR3 has 15 amino acids. The CDR3 region is CASSQSGPILGEQYF. The CDR3 nucleotides read TGTGCCAGCAGTCAGTCAGGCCCGATCTTGGGAGAGCAGTACTTC.